This T cell receptor (beta chain) is from a study of T cell changes during pregnancy in multiple sclerosis. Sequenced by immunoSEQ multiplex PCR; TCRdb stores in-frame clones only, minus some. The sample has about 79,000 clones, around nine tenths seen once; the top ten hold approximately 0.47%. J gave up 6 bases and V 5 bases, and 7 bases lay outside the gene matches. The germline V gene encodes CDR1 SGHVS and CDR2 FNYEAQ. There are 14 residues in the CDR3. The specimen was CD4+ T cells from peripheral blood mononuclear cells, collected in the second trimester of pregnancy. The chain has TRBV7-6 and TRBJ2-7, with 10 bases fitting TRBD1. The receptor was derived from a female donor with multiple sclerosis, enrolled in a pregnancy study. The CDR3: CASSSRDRGFEQYF. The DNA of the CDR3 is TGTGCCAGCAGCAGCCGGGACAGGGGCTTCGAGCAGTACTTC.